The 31 T cell receptor beta chains below were found in one sample sequenced in a study of T-cell reconstitution after alpha-beta-depleted transplantation in children. Overall study findings and caveats: Newly made T cells mostly supplied T-cell counts and diversity one year after transplant.

Their antigens are not known. Unique molecular identifiers were incorporated into the prepared TCRbeta library. TCRdb re-called the PCR reads through MiXCR, storing one row per CDR3 protein. The repertoire has some 300,000 distinct CDR3 sequences, almost 8% of them found once; the top ten carry around 9.8%. Sample: peripheral blood, taken 360 days after TCRalphabeta/CD19-depleted stem cell transplant. These receptors originate from a female patient under 10 years old who had a stem cell transplant for Fanconi anemia, so the T cells may come from the graft donor.

The table lists this clonotype with many counts. The chain is built from TRBV6-5 and TRBJ2-2; the D gene is possibly TRBD2 (5 bases). Germline values: CDR1 MNHEY, CDR2 SVGAGI. V lost 2 bases and J lost 1, with 8 bases in between. This CDR3 has 15 residues. The CDR3 protein is CASSYVEGNTGELFF. The CDR3 bases are TGTGCCAGCAGTTACGTAGAGGGGAACACCGGGGAGCTGTTTTTT.

This clonotype turned up a few times. The V call is TRBV20-1, the J call TRBJ2-1; 8 bases align to TRBD2. V dropped 2 bases and J dropped 9; count of bases not matched to a gene: 15. This CDR3 contains 16 residues. Germline V gives CDR1 DFQATT, CDR2 SNEGSKA (reference sequence). CDR3 residues: CSARFHGVGGGREQFF. For the CDR3, the DNA is TGCAGTGCTAGATTTCATGGCGTCGGGGGGGGACGTGAGCAGTTCTTC.

This clonotype was found many times. The gene calls are TRBV24-1 and TRBJ2-3; TRBD2 matches at 9 bases. The CDR3 is 18 amino acids. V shed 0 bases, J shed 0 bases, and the junction held 6 bases outside the gene matches. The germline V gene encodes CDR1 KGHDR and CDR2 SFDVKD. In nucleotides, the CDR3 is TGTGCCACCAGTGATTTGGCGGGGGGGCATCCTAGCACAGATACGCAGTATTTT. Protein product: CATSDLAGGHPSTDTQYF.

This clonotype was counted ten times or more. The chain joins TRBV5-1 to TRBJ2-3; D not resolved. The CDR3 length is 14 residues. The V end lost 1 base, the J end lost 2 bases, and 8 bases lay between the germline ends. Germline V gene data show CDR1 as SGHRS and CDR2 as YFSETQ. DNA for the CDR3: TGCGCCAGCAGCTTGCGTGGAACCACAGATACGCAGTATTTT. Translating it yields CASSLRGTTDTQYF.

This clonotype was detected many times. This rearrangement joins TRBV5-5 to TRBJ2-1, with unresolved D. This CDR3 contains 14 residues. CDR1 is SGHKS and CDR2 is YYEKEE in the germline V gene (reference sequence). Trimming took 1 base from V and 10 from J, leaving 15 bases between them. CDR3: CASSLHSPLGEQFF. The CDR3, as DNA: TGTGCCAGCAGCTTGCATTCCCCGCTGGGAGAGCAGTTCTTC.

There are a few counts of this clonotype. V usage is TRBV3-1 and J usage is TRBJ2-1; 9 positions agree with TRBD2. V dropped 1 base and J dropped 0; count of bases not matched to a gene: 10. The length of the CDR3 is 19 residues. In germline, CDR1 is LGHDT, CDR2 YNNKEL (reference sequence). The DNA of the CDR3 is TGTGCCAGCAGCCAAGGGCGGCTAGCGGGGCCGAGCTCCTACAATGAGCAGTTCTTC. This encodes CASSQGRLAGPSSYNEQFF.

This clonotype was counted ten times or more. The genes are TRBV12-3 or TRBV12-4 and TRBJ1-1; D uncertain. V gave up 3 bases and J gave up 4 bases, with 6 bases separating them. CDR3 length equals 12 residues. CDR3: CASSFPSTEAFF. The DNA of the CDR3 is TGTGCCAGCAGTTTCCCATCCACTGAAGCTTTCTTT.

This clonotype was found a few times. The chain recombines TRBV28 with TRBJ2-5; 10 bases are shared with TRBD1. Germline loops: CDR1 MDHEN, CDR2 SYDVKM. There are 15 residues in the CDR3. The ends lost 4 bases at V and 4 bases at J; junction bases unmatched: 6. In DNA, the CDR3 is TGTGCCAGCAGTTCCACCGGGACAGGGGTAGAGACCCAGTACTTC. This translates into CASSSTGTGVETQYF.

This clonotype was found many times. CDR3 nucleotides: TGCGCCAGCAGCTTGGTGGGACCCACCTACGAGCAGTACGTC. Translation: CASSLVGPTYEQYV. The chain combines TRBV5-1 with TRBJ2-7, with D perhaps assigned TRBD1 or TRBD2 (5 bases each). The ends were cut back, 0 bases at V and 2 bases at J, with 9 bases in the middle. The CDR3 totals 14 residues. Looked up from germline, CDR1 is SGHRS and CDR2 is YFSETQ.

This clonotype was found many times. V gene TRBV12-3 or TRBV12-4 combines with J gene TRBJ2-1; no reliable D call. The germline V and J ends were trimmed by 7 bases and 6 bases, with 19 bases remaining between them. The CDR3 runs to 15 residues. The CDR3 nucleotides read TGTGCCAGCACCCCCATCCATGGACCGTTCAATGAGCAGTTCTTC. This encodes CASTPIHGPFNEQFF.

This clonotype was counted at least ten times. This chain connects TRBV10-3 to TRBJ2-7; D unclear. Trimming stripped 6 bases from V and 5 bases from J, with 11 bases between. This CDR3 is built from 12 residues. CDR1 and CDR2 (germline): ENHRY, SYGVKD. The CDR3 DNA follows: TGTGCCATCAGGGATCTAAAAAACGAGCAGTACTTC. As protein: CAIRDLKNEQYF.

This clonotype was counted at least ten times. The V gene is TRBV6-1, the J gene TRBJ2-7; D may be TRBD1 (5 bases). V lost 2 bases to trimming and J lost 6 bases, with 11 bases between them. The CDR3 sequence is 13 residues long. CDR1 is MNHNS and CDR2 is SASEGT in the germline V gene. The CDR3 coding sequence is TGTGCCAGCAGTGAAATCGGACATCTCGAGCAGTACGTC. Residues: CASSEIGHLEQYV.

In this sample, this clonotype turned up many times. The gene calls are TRBV7-9 and TRBJ1-1; D is unresolved. The CDR3 loop spans 15 amino acids. From germline, CDR1 is SEHNR and CDR2 FQNEAQ (reference sequence). Trimming removed 1 base from V and 4 bases from J, with 13 bases in between. The CDR3 region has the DNA TGTGCCAGCAGCTTAGAGGTACGCAGAAGCACTGAAGCTTTCTTT. The encoded protein is CASSLEVRRSTEAFF.

This clonotype was observed many times. The chain has TRBV10-3 and TRBJ1-2; tentatively, D is TRBD1 (6 bases). This CDR3 has 15 amino acids. V gave up 9 bases and J gave up 0 bases, with 17 bases separating them. CDR1 ENHRY and CDR2 SYGVKD come from the germline V gene. The DNA for the CDR3 is TGTGCCATATCTCGGGGGGCCCAAGCTAACTATGGCTACACCTTC. Its protein product is CAISRGAQANYGYTF.

This clonotype was counted between two and nine times. This chain uses TRBV12-3 or TRBV12-4 with TRBJ1-2; D unclear. The CDR3 loop spans 12 amino acids. The V gene lost 6 bases and the J gene lost 0 bases, with 5 bases spanning the gap. The chain's CDR3 is CASRAANYGYTF. The CDR3 DNA sequence: TGTGCCAGCAGGGCCGCTAACTATGGCTACACCTTC.

This clonotype was found many times. The rearrangement uses TRBV28 and TRBJ2-1; D ambiguous. Germline V gives CDR1 MDHEN, CDR2 SYDVKM. The V end lost 10 bases, the J end lost 5 bases, and 12 bases lay between the germline ends. The CDR3 extends over 12 amino acids. The CDR3 sequence is CANSPRDNEQFF. CDR3 sequence (DNA): TGTGCCAACAGCCCTAGGGACAATGAGCAGTTCTTC.

Remarks on this clonotype: This may arise from a read error, as a much more abundant clone is one base away. The CDR3 carries no conserved terminal phenylalanine or tryptophan, so it likely arises from a read error. The J gene is TRBJ2-7, the V gene TRBV29-1, with 10 positions matching TRBD1. CDR1 is SQVTM and CDR2 is ANQGSEA in the germline V gene. This CDR3 is 15 amino acids long. V lost 5 bases, J lost 3 bases, and 10 bases stayed unmatched. CDR3 DNA sequence: TGCAGCGTTCGAGGGTACCGGGACAGGGGCTACGAGCAGTACATC. This encodes CSVRGYRDRGYEQYI.

This clonotype was counted at least ten times. The J gene is TRBJ2-7, the V gene TRBV28, with D perhaps matching TRBD1 (6 bases). CDR1 and CDR2 from the germline V gene are MDHEN and SYDVKM. This CDR3 comprises 13 residues. Trimming shortened V by 2 bases and J by 2 bases, and 7 bases separated the two germline ends. The CDR3 nucleotides read TGTGCCAGCAGTTTAGAGGGGGCCTACGAGCAGTACTTC. This gives the protein CASSLEGAYEQYF.

This clonotype has at least ten counts. This chain uses TRBV4-3 with TRBJ1-1; maybe TRBD1 (5 bases). This CDR3 spans 16 amino acids. With 0 bases removed from V and 10 bases from J, the gap between germline ends came to 21 bases. Germline V CDR1 and CDR2: LGHNA, YSLEER. The DNA for the CDR3 is TGCGCCAGCAGCCAAGATAAGGGGAATCTGATTTCGGGAGCTTTCTTT. It codes for CASSQDKGNLISGAFF.

V and J are TRBV10-3 and TRBJ2-5; TRBD1 aligns across 7 bases. The CDR3 sequence is 14 residues long. Germline trimming cut 10 bases from V and 2 bases from J; bases unmatched to any gene: 10. Looked up from germline, CDR1 is ENHRY and CDR2 is SYGVKD. As DNA, the CDR3 is TGTGCCACCGCACCGCCAGGGGGACAAGAGACCCAGTACTTC. The encoded protein is CATAPPGGQETQYF.

The sample holds many counts of this clonotype. The V and J genes are TRBV29-1 and TRBJ2-5; TRBD1 or TRBD2 may be the D gene (6 bases each). The CDR3 has 15 amino acids. V lost 4 bases and J lost 0, with 15 bases in between. The V gene's germline CDR1 is SQVTM and CDR2 ANQGSEA. The CDR3 region is CSVGTTGLYQETQYF. The CDR3 bases are TGCAGCGTTGGGACTACAGGGCTGTACCAAGAGACCCAGTACTTC.

This clonotype was detected many times. This chain uses TRBV5-1 with TRBJ2-7; 8 bases agree with TRBD1. The CDR3 contains 12 residues. Germline trimming cut 4 bases from V and 9 bases from J; bases unmatched to any gene: 6. Germline CDR1 reads SGHRS; CDR2 reads YFSETQ. The CDR3 reads CASSPGQGRQYF. The CDR3 nucleotides read TGCGCCAGCAGCCCTGGACAGGGAAGGCAGTACTTC. The full variable domain, its missing parts supplied by reference TRBV5-1 and TRBJ2-7, is KAGVTQTPRYLIKTRGQQVTLSCSPISGHRSVSWYQQTPGQGLQFLFEYFSETQRNKGNFPGRFSGRQFSNSRSEMNVSTLELGDSALYLCASSPGQGRQYFGPGTRLTVT.

This clonotype appeared many times. This sequence joins TRBV6-7 and TRBJ2-7; D is ambiguous. TRBV6-7 qualifies as an ORF whose function is uncertain. V was trimmed by 8 bases and J by 4 bases, leaving 12 bases between them. The CDR3 covers 12 residues. The CDR3 protein is CASGSPLYEQYF. In nucleotides, the CDR3 is TGTGCCAGCGGCTCCCCGTTGTACGAGCAGTACTTC.

In its sample, this clonotype was seen a few times. The rearrangement joins TRBV20-1 to TRBJ1-6, with no clear D. Trimming removed 0 bases at V and 7 bases at J, with 10 bases between. The CDR3 has 14 residues. The germline CDR1 and CDR2 sequences are DFQATT and SNEGSKA (reference sequence). CDR3 bases: TGCAGTGCTAGAGATCAGAGTTACAATTCACCCCTCCACTTT. Protein product: CSARDQSYNSPLHF.

This clonotype showed up many times. The chain carries TRBV20-1 and TRBJ2-3, with TRBD2 matching over 7 bases. V was pared by 5 bases and J by 3 bases, with 11 bases of the junction left unmatched. The CDR3 length is 15 residues. Germline CDR1 is DFQATT and CDR2 is SNEGSKA (reference sequence). CDR3 sequence (DNA): TGCAGTGCTCCAGTCTCGCGGGAGACAACAGATACGCAGTATTTT. Its translation is CSAPVSRETTDTQYF.

This clonotype was recorded at least ten times. V usage is TRBV7-2 and J usage is TRBJ1-2; D might be TRBD1 (5 bases). The CDR3 totals 14 residues. Germline V gene sequence: CDR1 SGHTA, CDR2 FQGNSA. Trimming took 1 base from V and 6 from J, leaving 12 bases between them. The CDR3 DNA sequence: TGTGCCAGCAGCTTAGGAGGGACGTCGAATGGCTACACCTTC. Protein sequence: CASSLGGTSNGYTF.

This clonotype was seen more than once but under ten times. The chain carries TRBV7-9 and TRBJ2-3, with D possibly matching TRBD1 (5 bases). Germline V gives CDR1 SEHNR, CDR2 FQNEAQ (reference sequence). The CDR3 is 16 amino acids. Trimming took 3 bases from V and 3 from J, leaving 16 bases between them. CDR3 DNA sequence: TGTGCCAGCAGCTTCCTTGGGGCAGGGCGGACAGATACGCAGTATTTT. This encodes CASSFLGAGRTDTQYF. Full variable domain (remainder filled in from reference TRBV7-9 and TRBJ2-3): DTGVSQNPRHKITKRGQNVTFRCDPISEHNRLYWYRQTLGQGPEFLTYFQNEAQLEKSRLLSDRFSAERPKGSFSTLEIQRTEQGDSAMYLCASSFLGAGRTDTQYFGPGTRLTVL.

This clonotype was picked up many times. The chain carries TRBV12-3 or TRBV12-4 and TRBJ1-5; D gene unclear. V lost 6 bases to trimming and J lost 0 bases, with 6 bases between them. This CDR3 is 13 amino acids long. CDR3 loop: CASSDSSNQPQHF. DNA of the CDR3: TGTGCCAGCAGCGATAGTAGCAATCAGCCCCAGCATTTT.

The J gene is TRBJ1-2, the V gene TRBV5-8, with D possibly being TRBD1 (5 bases). The CDR3 consists of 15 residues. Germline CDR1 is SGHTS and CDR2 is YDEGEE. V dropped 2 bases and J dropped 4 bases, with 15 bases sitting between them. CDR3 protein: CASSFPQGDLYGYTF. CDR3 nucleotide sequence: TGTGCCAGCAGCTTCCCCCAGGGAGATCTCTATGGCTACACCTTC.

The chain uses TRBV28 and TRBJ1-4; the D gene is possibly TRBD1 (6 bases). CDR1 and CDR2 (germline): MDHEN, SYDVKM. The CDR3 is 16 amino acids. The germline V and J ends were trimmed by 4 bases and 4 bases, with 16 bases remaining between them. CDR3 region: CASSYLQTGFNEKLFF. In nucleotides, the CDR3 is TGTGCCAGCAGTTACCTCCAGACAGGTTTTAATGAAAAACTGTTTTTT.

This clonotype was counted many times. The chain employs TRBV20-1 and TRBJ1-5; D is undetermined. The V and J ends lost 0 bases and 4 bases respectively, with 7 bases between them. Germline-derived CDR1 and CDR2 are DFQATT and SNEGSKA (reference sequence). The CDR3 contains 13 residues. The CDR3 reads CSARDERNQPQHF. The CDR3 DNA reads as TGCAGTGCTAGAGATGAACGAAATCAGCCCCAGCATTTT.